This note documents a single T cell receptor beta chain sequence. This clonotype appeared many times. It lacks a known antigen. The input lacks base qualities; no much larger clone sits a single base away. Data came from an Illumina NovaSeq 6000. Using 5'RACE with constant-segment primers, TCRalpha and TCRbeta cDNA libraries were constructed, with sample barcodes and unique molecular identifiers added in the process. Trizol reagent was used to extract RNA from every sample. Amplification of the libraries took two PCR steps, and the second step added a second sample barcode plus Illumina TruSeq adapters. Sequencing of libraries was performed on an Illumina NovaSeq with 2 x 150 bp paired-end reads. In the paper's pipeline: The reads were demultiplexed and collapsed into UMI-guided consensus sequences using migec v1.2.7. Using mixcr v2.1.11, UMI consensuses were aligned to TRA and TRB V and J templates and then assembled into clonotypes. Expanded or contracted clonotypes were those called significant by both edgeR and NoisET, with noise models trained on biological replicates. For edgeR calls, the cutoffs were a false discovery rate-adjusted p below 0.01 and a log2 fold-change threshold of 1. As an exploratory analysis of dynamics, max-normalized trajectories of the 1000 most abundant clonotypes were examined with PCA combined with hierarchical clustering. Separately sequenced CD4+ and CD8+ repertoires were used to assign the CD4 or CD8 phenotype of responding clones. The public reads were reprocessed in TCRdb via fastp at Q25 and MiXCR, keeping in-frame beta chains. Every entry covers one CDR3 protein and lists the most common genes and DNA from its rows. TCRdb, rather than the study authors, made the V and J calls. This sample has roughly 180,000 distinct CDR3 sequences in its table, and approximately 10% of those were observed once. 3% to 4% of the sample belongs to the ten largest clones.

Ficoll-Paque density gradient centrifugation was the method used to isolate PBMCs. The entry originates in a study of T-cell memory formation after mild COVID-19 (dated by TCRdb to about 2021). For context, the study as a whole: Most TCR sequence clusters were specific to one of the two donors. Two young, previously healthy adult volunteers, one female and one male, were included in the cohort. Longitudinal TCRalpha and TCRbeta repertoire sequencing tracked T-cell clones expanding and contracting after mild COVID-19 in a couple of donors.

Trimming accounts for 6 bases at V and 0 bases at J, while the number of junction bases matched to no gene is 11. From cysteine to phenylalanine, the CDR3 is 18 amino acids long. The DNA shown is the 54-base CDR3, in frame from base 1. CDR1 and CDR2 are drawn from the germline V gene: MNHEY, SVGEGT. The investigation overall reported the following: Whether the second-wave clones peaking on day 37 were SARS-CoV-2 specific was not confirmed. Contracting CD4+ clones turned up mainly in the CM and EM memory subsets, whereas EMRA was where CD8+ clones were enriched. Clones that contracted from day 15 to 85 showed balanced CD4/CD8 phenotypes, whereas a second wave of clones that expanded from day 15 to 37 leaned towards CD4+. Some responding clones were detected in pre-infection memory, suggesting pre-existing cross-reactive memory T cells joined the SARS-CoV-2 response. Only a couple of mild cases were covered in the study, and larger cohorts including severe cases with pre-infection samples were considered necessary.

The chain couples TRBV6-2 or TRBV6-3 to TRBJ2-3, and TRBD2 matches 11 of the central bases. This clonotype was obtained from a man aged 18 to 35 who had mild COVID-19 (a few samples of this study predate the infection). The sample titles of this study are shuffled in the database, so cell type and time point are left out; the donor was told from shared clones. The specimen was PBMCs or a T cell subset sorted from them (not recorded which). The DNA is TGTGCCAGCAGCTTTACAACTAGCGGGGGCCAAAGCACAGATACGCAGTATTTT. Its product reads: CASSFTTSGGQSTDTQYF.